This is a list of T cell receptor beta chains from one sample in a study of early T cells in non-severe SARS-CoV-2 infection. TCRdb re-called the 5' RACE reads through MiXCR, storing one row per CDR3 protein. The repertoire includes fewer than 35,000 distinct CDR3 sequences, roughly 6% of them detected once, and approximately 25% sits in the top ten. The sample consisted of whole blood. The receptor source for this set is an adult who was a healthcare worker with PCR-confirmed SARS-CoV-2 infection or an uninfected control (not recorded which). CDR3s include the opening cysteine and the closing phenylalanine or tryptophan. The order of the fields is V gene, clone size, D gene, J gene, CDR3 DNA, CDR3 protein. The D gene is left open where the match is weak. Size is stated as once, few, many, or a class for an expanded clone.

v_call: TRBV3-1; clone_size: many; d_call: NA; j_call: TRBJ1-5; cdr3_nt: TGTGCCAGCAGCCAATCCCTCAATCAGCCCCAGCATTTT; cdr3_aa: CASSQSLNQPQHF
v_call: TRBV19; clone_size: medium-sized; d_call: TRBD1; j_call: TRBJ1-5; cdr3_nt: TGTGCCAGTACTACCACCGGGACAGGGTATAGCAATCAGCCCCAGCATTTT; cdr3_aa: CASTTTGTGYSNQPQHF
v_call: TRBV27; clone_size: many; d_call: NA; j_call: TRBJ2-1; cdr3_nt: TGTGCCAGCAGTTTAGGGACTGTCCGGGCTTCTGAGCAGTTCTTC; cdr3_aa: CASSLGTVRASEQFF
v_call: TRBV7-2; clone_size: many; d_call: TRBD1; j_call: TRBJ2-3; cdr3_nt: TGTGCCAGCAGCGCACAGGGGGATACGCAGTATTTT; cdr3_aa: CASSAQGDTQYF
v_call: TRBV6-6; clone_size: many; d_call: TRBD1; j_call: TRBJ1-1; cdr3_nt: TGTGCCAGCACACCGGGACAGGGTTCTCGAAGGGGTGAAGCTTTCTTT; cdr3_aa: CASTPGQGSRRGEAFF
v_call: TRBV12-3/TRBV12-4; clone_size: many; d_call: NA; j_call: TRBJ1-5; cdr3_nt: TGTGCCAGCAGTTCCCGTGGTCAGCCCCAGCATTTT; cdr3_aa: CASSSRGQPQHF
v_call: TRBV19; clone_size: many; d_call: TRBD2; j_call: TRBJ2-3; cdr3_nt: TGTGCCAGTAGTATAGCAGCGGGAGGACCCACAGATACGCAGTATTTT; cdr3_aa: CASSIAAGGPTDTQYF
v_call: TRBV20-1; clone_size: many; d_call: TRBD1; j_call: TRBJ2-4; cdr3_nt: TGCAGTGCCACAGGGGGAGCTAAAAACATTCAGTACTTC; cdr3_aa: CSATGGAKNIQYF
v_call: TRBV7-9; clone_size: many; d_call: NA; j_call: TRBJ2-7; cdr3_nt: TGTGCCAGCAGCTTACCGGACCGACCTTACGAGCAGTACTTC; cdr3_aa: CASSLPDRPYEQYF
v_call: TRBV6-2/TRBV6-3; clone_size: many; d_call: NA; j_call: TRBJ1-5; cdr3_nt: TGTGCCAGCAGTCAGGACGGGGACAATCAGCCCCAGCATTTT; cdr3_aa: CASSQDGDNQPQHF